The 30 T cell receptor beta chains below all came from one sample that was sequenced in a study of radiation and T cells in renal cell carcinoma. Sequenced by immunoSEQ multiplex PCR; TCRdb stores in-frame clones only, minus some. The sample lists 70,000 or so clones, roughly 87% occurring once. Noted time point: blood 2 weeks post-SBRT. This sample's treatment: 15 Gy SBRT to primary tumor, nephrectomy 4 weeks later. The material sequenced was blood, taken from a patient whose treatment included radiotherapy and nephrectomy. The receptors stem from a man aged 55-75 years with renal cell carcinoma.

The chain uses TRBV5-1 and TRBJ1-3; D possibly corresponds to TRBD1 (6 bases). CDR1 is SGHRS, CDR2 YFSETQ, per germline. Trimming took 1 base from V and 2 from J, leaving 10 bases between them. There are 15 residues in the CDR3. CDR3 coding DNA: TGCGCCAGCAGCTTGTCCCGACAGGCTGGAAACACCATATATTTT. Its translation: CASSLSRQAGNTIYF.

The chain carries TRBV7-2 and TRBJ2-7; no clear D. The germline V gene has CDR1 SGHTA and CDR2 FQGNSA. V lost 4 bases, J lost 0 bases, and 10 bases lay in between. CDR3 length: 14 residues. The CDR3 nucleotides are TGTGCCAGCAGCTCCGGTACCGGCTCCTACGAGCAGTACTTC. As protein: CASSSGTGSYEQYF.

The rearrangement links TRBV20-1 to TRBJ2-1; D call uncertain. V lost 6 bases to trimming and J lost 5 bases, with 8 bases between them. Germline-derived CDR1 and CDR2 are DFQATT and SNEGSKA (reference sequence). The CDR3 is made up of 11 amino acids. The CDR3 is CSAGIHNEQFF. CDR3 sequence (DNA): TGCAGTGCGGGGATCCACAATGAGCAGTTCTTC.

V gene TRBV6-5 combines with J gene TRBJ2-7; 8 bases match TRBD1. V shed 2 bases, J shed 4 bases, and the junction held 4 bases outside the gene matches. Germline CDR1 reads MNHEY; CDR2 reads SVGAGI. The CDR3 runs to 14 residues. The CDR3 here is CASSYGQGAYEQYF. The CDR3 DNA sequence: TGTGCCAGCAGTTACGGGCAGGGGGCATACGAGCAGTACTTC.

CDR3 sequence reads: CASTMTRHNEQFF. CDR3 DNA sequence: TGCGCCAGCACTATGACACGCCACAATGAGCAGTTCTTC. J is TRBJ2-1 and V is TRBV5-1; D unresolved. This CDR3 spans 13 amino acids. Germline CDR1 SGHRS, CDR2 YFSETQ. V lost 6 bases and J lost 5, with 12 bases in between.

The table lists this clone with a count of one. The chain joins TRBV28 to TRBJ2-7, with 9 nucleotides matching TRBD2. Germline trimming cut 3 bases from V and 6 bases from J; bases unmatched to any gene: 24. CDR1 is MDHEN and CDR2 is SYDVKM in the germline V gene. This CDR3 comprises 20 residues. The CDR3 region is CASSLTDVLTSGYLSGEQYF. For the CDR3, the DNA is TGTGCCAGCAGTTTGACCGACGTTTTGACTAGCGGCTATCTCTCGGGCGAGCAGTACTTC.

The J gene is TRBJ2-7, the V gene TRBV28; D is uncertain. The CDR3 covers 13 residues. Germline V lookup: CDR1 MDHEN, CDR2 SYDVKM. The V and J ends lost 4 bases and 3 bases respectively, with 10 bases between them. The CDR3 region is CASSSVSGYEQYF. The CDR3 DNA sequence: TGTGCCAGCAGTTCAGTCAGTGGCTACGAGCAGTACTTC. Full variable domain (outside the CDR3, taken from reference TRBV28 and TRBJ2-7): DVKVTQSSRYLVKRTGEKVFLECVQDMDHENMFWYRQDPGLGLRLIYFSYDVKMKEKGDIPEGYSVSREKKERFSLILESASTNQTSMYLCASSSVSGYEQYFGPGTRLTVT.

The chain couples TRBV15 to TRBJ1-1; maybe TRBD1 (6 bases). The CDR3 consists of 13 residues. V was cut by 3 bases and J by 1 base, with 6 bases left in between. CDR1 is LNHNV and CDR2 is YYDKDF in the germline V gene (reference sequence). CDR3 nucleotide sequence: TGTGCCACCAGCAGGACAGGGAACACTGAAGCTTTCTTT. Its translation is CATSRTGNTEAFF.

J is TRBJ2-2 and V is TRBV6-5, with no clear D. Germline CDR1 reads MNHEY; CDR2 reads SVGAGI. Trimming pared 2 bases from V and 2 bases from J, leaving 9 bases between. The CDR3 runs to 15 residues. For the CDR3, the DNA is TGTGCCAGCAGTTACGAGGAGTCCAACACCGGGGAGCTGTTTTTT. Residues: CASSYEESNTGELFF.

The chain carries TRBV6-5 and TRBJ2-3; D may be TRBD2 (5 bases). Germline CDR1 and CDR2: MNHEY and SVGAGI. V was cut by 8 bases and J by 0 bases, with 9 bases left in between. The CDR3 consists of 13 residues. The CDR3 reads CASRRTSTDTQYF. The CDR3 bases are TGTGCCAGCCGGAGGACTAGCACAGATACGCAGTATTTT.

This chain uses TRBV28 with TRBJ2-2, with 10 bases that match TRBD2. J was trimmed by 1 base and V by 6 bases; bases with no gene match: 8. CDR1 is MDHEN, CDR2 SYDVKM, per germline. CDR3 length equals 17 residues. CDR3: CASRTAGGTKNTGELFF. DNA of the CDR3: TGTGCCAGCAGAACAGCGGGAGGGACCAAGAACACCGGGGAGCTGTTTTTT.

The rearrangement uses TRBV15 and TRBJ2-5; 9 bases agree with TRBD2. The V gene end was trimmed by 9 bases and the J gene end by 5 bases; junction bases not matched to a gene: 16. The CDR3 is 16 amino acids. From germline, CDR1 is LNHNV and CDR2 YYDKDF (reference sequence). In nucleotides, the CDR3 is TGTGCCACGCAGGGCGGGAGGGCGCATTTATTGGAGACCCAGTACTTC. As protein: CATQGGRAHLLETQYF.

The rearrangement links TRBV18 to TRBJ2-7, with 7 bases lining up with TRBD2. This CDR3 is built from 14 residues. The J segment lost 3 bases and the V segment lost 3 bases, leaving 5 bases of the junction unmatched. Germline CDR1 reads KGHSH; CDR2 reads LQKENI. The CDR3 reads CASSPESGVYEQYF. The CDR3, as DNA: TGTGCCAGCTCACCGGAAAGCGGGGTCTACGAGCAGTACTTC.

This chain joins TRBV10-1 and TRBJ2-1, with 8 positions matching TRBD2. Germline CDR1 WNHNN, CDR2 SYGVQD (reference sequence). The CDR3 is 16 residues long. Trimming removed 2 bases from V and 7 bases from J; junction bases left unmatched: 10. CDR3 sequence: CASSEGRLGLDNEQFF. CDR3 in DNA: TGCGCCAGCAGTGAGGGGCGCTTGGGACTAGATAATGAGCAGTTCTTC.

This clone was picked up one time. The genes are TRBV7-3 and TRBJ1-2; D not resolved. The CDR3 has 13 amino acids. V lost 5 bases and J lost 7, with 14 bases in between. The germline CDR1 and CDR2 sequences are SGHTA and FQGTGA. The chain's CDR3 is CASSPGPDAGYTF. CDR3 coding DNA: TGTGCCAGCAGCCCCGGGCCCGACGCTGGCTACACCTTC.

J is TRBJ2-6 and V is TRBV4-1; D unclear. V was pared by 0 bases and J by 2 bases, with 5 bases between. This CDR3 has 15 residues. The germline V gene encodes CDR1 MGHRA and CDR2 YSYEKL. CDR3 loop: CASSQDFAGANVLTF. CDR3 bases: TGCGCCAGCAGCCAAGATTTCGCTGGGGCCAACGTCCTGACTTTC.

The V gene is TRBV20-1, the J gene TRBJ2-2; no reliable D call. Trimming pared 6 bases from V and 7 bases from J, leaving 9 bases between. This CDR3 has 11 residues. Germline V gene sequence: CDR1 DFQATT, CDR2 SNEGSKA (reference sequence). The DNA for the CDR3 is TGCAGTGCAATATTAAGCGGGGAGCTGTTTTTT. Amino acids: CSAILSGELFF.

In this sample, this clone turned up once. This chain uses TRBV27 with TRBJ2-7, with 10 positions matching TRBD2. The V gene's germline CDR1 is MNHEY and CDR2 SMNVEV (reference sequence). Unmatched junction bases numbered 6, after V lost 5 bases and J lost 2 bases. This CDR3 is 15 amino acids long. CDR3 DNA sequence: TGTGCCAGCAGTGCAACTAGCGGGGTACCCTACGAGCAGTACTTC. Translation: CASSATSGVPYEQYF.

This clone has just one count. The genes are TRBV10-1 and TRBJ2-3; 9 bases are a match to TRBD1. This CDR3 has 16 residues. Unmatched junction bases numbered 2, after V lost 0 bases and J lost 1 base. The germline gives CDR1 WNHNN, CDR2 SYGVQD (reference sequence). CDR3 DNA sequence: TGCGCCAGCAGTGAGTCAAGGACAGGGGGCACAGATACGCAGTATTTT. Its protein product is CASSESRTGGTDTQYF.

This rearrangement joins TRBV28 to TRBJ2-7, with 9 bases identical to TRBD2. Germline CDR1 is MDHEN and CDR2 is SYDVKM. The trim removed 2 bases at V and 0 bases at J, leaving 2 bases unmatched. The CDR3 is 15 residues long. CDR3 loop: CASSLAGGPSYEQYF. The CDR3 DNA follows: TGTGCCAGCAGTTTAGCGGGGGGGCCCTCCTACGAGCAGTACTTC.

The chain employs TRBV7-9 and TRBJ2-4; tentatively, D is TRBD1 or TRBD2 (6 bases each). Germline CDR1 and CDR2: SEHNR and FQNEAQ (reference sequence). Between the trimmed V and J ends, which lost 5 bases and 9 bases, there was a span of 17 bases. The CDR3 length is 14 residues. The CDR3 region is CASSHARLGGIQYF. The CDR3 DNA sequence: TGTGCCAGCAGCCACGCCAGACTAGGGGGCATTCAGTACTTC.

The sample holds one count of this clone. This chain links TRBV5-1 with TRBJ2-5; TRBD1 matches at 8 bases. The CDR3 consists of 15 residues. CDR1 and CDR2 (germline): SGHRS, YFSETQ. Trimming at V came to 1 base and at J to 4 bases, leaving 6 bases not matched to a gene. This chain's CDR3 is CASSLTGQGRETQYF. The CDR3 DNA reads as TGCGCCAGCAGCTTGACAGGACAGGGACGAGAGACCCAGTACTTC.

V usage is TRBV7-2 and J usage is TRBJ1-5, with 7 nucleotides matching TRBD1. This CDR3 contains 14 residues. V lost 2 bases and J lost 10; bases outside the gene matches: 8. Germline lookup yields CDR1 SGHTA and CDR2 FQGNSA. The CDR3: CASSLRQGSYPQHF. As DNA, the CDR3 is TGTGCCAGCAGCTTACGACAGGGCTCCTATCCCCAGCATTTT. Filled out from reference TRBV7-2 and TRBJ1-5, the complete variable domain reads GAGVSQSPSNKVTEKGKDVELRCDPISGHTALYWYRQSLGQGLEFLIYFQGNSAPDKSGLPSDRFSAERTGGSVSTLTIQRTQQEDSAVYLCASSLRQGSYPQHFGDGTRLSIL.

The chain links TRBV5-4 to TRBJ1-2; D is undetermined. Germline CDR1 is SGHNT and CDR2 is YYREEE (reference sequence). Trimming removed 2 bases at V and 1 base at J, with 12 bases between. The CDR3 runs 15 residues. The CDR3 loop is CASSFITPSNYGYTF. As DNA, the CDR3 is TGTGCCAGCAGCTTCATTACACCTAGTAACTATGGCTACACCTTC. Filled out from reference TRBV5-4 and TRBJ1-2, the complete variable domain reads ETGVTQSPTHLIKTRGQQVTLRCSSQSGHNTVSWYQQALGQGPQFIFQYYREEENGRGNFPPRFSGLQFPNYSSELNVNALELDDSALYLCASSFITPSNYGYTFGSGTRLTVV.

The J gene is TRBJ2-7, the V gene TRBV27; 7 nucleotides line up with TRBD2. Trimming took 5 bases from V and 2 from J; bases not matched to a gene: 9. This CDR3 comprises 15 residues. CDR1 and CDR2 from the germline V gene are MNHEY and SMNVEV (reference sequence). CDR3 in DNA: TGTGCCAGCAGTCCAACTAGCGTGTTACCCTACGAGCAGTACTTC. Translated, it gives CASSPTSVLPYEQYF.

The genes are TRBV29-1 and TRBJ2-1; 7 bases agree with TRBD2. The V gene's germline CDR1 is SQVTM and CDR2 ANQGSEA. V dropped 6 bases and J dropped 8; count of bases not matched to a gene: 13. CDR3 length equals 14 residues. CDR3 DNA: TGCAGCGTCCTCAATCCCGGACTAGTCGATGAGCAGTTCTTC. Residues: CSVLNPGLVDEQFF.

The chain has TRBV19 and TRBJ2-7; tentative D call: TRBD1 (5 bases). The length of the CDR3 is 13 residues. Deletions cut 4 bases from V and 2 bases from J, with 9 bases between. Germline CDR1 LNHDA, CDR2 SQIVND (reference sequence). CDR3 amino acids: CASSTVGAYEQYF. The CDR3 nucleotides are TGTGCCAGTAGTACCGTAGGGGCCTACGAGCAGTACTTC.

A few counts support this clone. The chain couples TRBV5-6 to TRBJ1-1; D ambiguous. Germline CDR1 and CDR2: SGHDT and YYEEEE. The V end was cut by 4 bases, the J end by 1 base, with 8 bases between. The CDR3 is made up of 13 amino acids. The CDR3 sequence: CASSLGGNTEAFF. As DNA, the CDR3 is TGTGCCAGCAGCCTGGGAGGGAACACTGAAGCTTTCTTT.

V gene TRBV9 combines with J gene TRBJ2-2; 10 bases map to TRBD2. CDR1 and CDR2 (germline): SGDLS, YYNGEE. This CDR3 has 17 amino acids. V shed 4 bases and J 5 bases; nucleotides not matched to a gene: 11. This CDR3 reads CASSRTSGESYTGELFF. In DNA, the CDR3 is TGTGCCAGCAGCCGCACTAGCGGGGAGTCGTATACCGGGGAGCTGTTTTTT. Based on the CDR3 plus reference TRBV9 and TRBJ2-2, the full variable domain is DSGVTQTPKHLITATGQRVTLRCSPRSGDLSVYWYQQSLDQGLQFLIQYYNGEERAKGNILERFSAQQFPDLHSELNLSSLELGDSALYFCASSRTSGESYTGELFFGEGSRLTVL.

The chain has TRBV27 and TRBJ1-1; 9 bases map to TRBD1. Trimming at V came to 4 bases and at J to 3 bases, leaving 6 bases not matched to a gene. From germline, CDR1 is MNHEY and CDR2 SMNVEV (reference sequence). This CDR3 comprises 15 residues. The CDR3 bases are TGTGCCAGCAGTTCATCCGGGACAGGGTACACTGAAGCTTTCTTT. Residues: CASSSSGTGYTEAFF.